The TCR beta chain under discussion was sequenced for a study of graft-versus-host responses after intestinal transplantation. This CDR3 region has 15 residues. Per germline, CDR1 SQVTM and CDR2 ANQGSEA. Trimming removed 8 bases from V and 3 bases from J; junction bases left unmatched: 13. In this sample, this clone turned up once. Its target is unknown. Data came from immunoSEQ multiplex PCR; TCRdb stores just in-frame clones and leaves some out. The sample records about 110,000 clones, roughly 87% being singletons. General study points: Some GvH clones appeared in ileal mucosa or blood before recipient bone marrow. Early after transplant, HvG declines were associated with peak levels of circulating GvH clones.

The J gene is TRBJ2-3, the V gene TRBV29-1; 8 nucleotides match TRBD2. The TCR comes from a human donor who was the organ donor for an intestinal transplant. Sequenced here: unstimulated CD4+ T cells sorted from spleen or lymph node cells, sampled before transplant. The CDR3 here is CSTTRGLVSTDTQYF. The CDR3 nucleotides are TGCAGCACAACGAGGGGACTAGTGAGTACAGATACGCAGTATTTT.